Listed below are T cell receptor beta chains from one sample, sequenced in a study of blood T cell repertoires in COVID-19. Method: immunoSEQ multiplex PCR; TCRdb's copy keeps in-frame clones and lacks some. Of 110,000 to 150,000 clones in the sample, over 75% are singletons; the top ten hold 5%. Sequenced sample: peripheral blood. The receptors were sampled from a woman aged 50 to 60 with acute or convalescent COVID-19. Both conserved end residues are part of each CDR3. The order of the fields is clone size, J gene, V gene, CDR3 protein. Clone size is given for some rows only: seen once, a few or many times, or a class if the clone is expanded.

NA	TRBJ1-5	TRBV18	CASSPTPGQGGQPQHF
NA	TRBJ2-7	TRBV7-3	CASSSGTNTYEQYF
NA	TRBJ2-7	TRBV7-2	CASSSRQVTGEQYF
NA	TRBJ1-1	TRBV5-1	CASSSRTGGQRTEAFF
NA	TRBJ2-1	TRBV3-1/TRBV3-2	CASSQWTVDEQFF
NA	TRBJ1-1	TRBV3-1/TRBV3-2	CASSPIQGWAEAFF
NA	TRBJ1-1	TRBV28	CASGLSDRANTEAFF
NA	TRBJ2-5	TRBV19	CASTGALPGGETQYF
once	TRBJ2-1	TRBV28	CASSITSGGRSFYNEQFF
NA	TRBJ1-1	TRBV7-9	CASRSAGSTEAFF
NA	TRBJ1-6	TRBV7-3	CASSLGGPRDSPLHF
NA	TRBJ2-7	TRBV5-4	CASSWDSYF
few	TRBJ1-1	TRBV29-1	CSVDQGGAFF
NA	TRBJ1-4	TRBV19	CASSIDGTFWEKLFF
NA	TRBJ2-7	TRBV27	CASSRDKEGSYEQYF
NA	TRBJ2-2	TRBV5-1	CASSSRLGANTGELFF
NA	TRBJ2-1	TRBV19	CASSMTSGGPNEQFF
few	TRBJ1-3	TRBV14	CASSQFLGGSGNTIYF
NA	TRBJ1-4	TRBV5-1	CATRQTVSTNEKLFF
NA	TRBJ1-4	TRBV4-2	CASSRGSRKLFF
NA	TRBJ2-2	TRBV2	CASSEMGRLNTGELFF
NA	TRBJ2-7	TRBV18	CASSWAGKPYEQYF
NA	TRBJ1-2	TRBV6-5	CASSLTGVDGYTF
NA	TRBJ2-5	TRBV4-1	CASSQDSGDGETQYF
few	TRBJ2-1	TRBV9	CASSARTTGNEQFF
NA	TRBJ2-1	TRBV4-1	CASSQEGGTEYNEQFF